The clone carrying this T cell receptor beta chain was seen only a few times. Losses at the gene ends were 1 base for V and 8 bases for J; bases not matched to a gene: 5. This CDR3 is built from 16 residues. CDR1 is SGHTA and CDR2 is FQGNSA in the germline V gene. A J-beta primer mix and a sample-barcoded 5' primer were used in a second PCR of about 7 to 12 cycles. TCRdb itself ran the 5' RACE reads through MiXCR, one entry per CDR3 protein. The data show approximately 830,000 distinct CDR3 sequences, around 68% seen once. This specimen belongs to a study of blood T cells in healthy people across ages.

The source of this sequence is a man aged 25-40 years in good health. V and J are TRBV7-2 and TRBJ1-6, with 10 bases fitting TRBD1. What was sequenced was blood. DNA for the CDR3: TGTGCCAGCAGCTTAGTCTCCGGACAGGGGGATTCACCCCTCCACTTT. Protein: CASSLVSGQGDSPLHF. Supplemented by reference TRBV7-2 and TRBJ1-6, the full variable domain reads GAGVSQSPSNKVTEKGKDVELRCDPISGHTALYWYRQSLGQGLEFLIYFQGNSAPDKSGLPSDRFSAERTGGSVSTLTIQRTQQEDSAVYLCASSLVSGQGDSPLHFGNGTRLTVT.